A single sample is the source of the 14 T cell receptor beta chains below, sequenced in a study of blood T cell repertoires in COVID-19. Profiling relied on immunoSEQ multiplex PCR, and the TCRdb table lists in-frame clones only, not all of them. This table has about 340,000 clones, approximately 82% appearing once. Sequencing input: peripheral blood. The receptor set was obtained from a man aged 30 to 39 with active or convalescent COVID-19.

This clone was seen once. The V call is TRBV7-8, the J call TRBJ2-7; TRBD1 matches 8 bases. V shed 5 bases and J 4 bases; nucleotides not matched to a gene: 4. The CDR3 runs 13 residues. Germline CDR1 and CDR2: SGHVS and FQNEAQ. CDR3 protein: CASSRQGRYEQYF. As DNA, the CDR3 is TGTGCCAGCAGCCGACAGGGGCGGTACGAGCAGTACTTC.

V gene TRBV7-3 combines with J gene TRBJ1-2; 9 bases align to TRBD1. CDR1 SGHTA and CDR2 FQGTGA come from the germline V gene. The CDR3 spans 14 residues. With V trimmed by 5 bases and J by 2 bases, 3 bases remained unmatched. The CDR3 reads CASSAGTGNYGYTF. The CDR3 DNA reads TGTGCCAGCAGCGCGGGGACAGGGAACTATGGCTACACCTTC.

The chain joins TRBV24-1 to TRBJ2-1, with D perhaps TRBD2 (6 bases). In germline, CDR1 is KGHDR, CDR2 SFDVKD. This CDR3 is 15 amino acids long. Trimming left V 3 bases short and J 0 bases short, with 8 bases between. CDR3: CATSDPGSSYNEQFF. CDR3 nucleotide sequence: TGTGCCACCAGTGATCCCGGGAGCTCCTACAATGAGCAGTTCTTC.

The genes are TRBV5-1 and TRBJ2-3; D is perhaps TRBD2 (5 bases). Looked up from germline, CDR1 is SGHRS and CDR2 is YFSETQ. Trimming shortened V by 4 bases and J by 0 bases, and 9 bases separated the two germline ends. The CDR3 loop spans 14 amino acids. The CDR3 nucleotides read TGCGCCAGCAGCCTGAGGGTCAGCACAGATACGCAGTATTTT. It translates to CASSLRVSTDTQYF.

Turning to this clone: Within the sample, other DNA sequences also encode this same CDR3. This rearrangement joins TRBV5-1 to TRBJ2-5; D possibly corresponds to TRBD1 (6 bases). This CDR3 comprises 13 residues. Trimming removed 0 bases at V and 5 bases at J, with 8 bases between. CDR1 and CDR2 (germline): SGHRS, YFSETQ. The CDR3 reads CASSLGGRETQYF. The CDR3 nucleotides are TGCGCCAGCAGCTTGGGGGGGCGGGAGACCCAGTACTTC.

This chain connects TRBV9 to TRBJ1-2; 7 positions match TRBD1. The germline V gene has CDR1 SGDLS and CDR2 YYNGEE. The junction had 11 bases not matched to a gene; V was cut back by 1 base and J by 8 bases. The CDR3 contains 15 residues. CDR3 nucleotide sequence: TGTGCCAGCAGCGTACACCGACAGGGTAGTTACGGCTACACCTTC. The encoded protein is CASSVHRQGSYGYTF.

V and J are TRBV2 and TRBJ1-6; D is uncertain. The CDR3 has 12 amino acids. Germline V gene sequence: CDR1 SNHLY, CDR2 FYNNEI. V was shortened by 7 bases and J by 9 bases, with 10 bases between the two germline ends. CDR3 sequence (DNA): TGTGCCAGCAAGGCAGGTGGTTCACCCCTCCACTTT. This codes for CASKAGGSPLHF.

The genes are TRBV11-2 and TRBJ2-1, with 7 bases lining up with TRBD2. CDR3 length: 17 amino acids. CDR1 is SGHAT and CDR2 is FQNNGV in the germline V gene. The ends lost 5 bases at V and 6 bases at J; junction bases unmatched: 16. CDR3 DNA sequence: TGTGCCAGCAGCCGATACATCACTAGCGTAGACCTCAATGAGCAGTTCTTC. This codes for CASSRYITSVDLNEQFF.

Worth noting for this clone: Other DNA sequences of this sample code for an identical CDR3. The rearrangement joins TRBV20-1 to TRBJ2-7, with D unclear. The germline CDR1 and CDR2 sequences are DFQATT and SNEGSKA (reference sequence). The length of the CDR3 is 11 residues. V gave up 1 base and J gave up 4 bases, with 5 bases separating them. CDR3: CSARGPYEQYF. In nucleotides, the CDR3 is TGCAGTGCTAGAGGTCCTTACGAGCAGTACTTC.

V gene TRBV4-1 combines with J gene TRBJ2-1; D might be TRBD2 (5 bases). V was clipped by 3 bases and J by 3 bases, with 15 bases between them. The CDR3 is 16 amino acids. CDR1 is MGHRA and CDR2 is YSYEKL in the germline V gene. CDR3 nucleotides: TGCGCCAGCAGCCAGGCGGACTTGATAGTCTACAATGAGCAGTTCTTC. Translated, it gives CASSQADLIVYNEQFF.

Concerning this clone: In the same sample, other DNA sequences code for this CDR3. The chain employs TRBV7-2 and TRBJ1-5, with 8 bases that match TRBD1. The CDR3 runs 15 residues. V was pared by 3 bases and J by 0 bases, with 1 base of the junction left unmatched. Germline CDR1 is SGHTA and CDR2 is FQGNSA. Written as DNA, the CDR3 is TGTGCCAGCAGCTTCGGGACAGGTAGCAATCAGCCCCAGCATTTT. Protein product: CASSFGTGSNQPQHF.

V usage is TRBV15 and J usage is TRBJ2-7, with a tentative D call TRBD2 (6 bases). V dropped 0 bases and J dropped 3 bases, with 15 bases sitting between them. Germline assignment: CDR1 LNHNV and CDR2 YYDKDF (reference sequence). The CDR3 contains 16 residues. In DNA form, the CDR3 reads TGTGCCACCAGCAGAGAGGGGGGTCTAGGGCTCTACGAGCAGTACTTC. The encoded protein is CATSREGGLGLYEQYF.

The CDR3 nucleotides are TGTGCCAGCCGACTTTGGCAGGGAAACACCATATATTTT. Its protein product is CASRLWQGNTIYF. The rearrangement links TRBV6-5 to TRBJ1-3, with D unclear. Germline V lookup: CDR1 MNHEY, CDR2 SVGAGI. The ends were cut back, 8 bases at V and 4 bases at J, with 12 bases in the middle. The CDR3 has 13 residues.

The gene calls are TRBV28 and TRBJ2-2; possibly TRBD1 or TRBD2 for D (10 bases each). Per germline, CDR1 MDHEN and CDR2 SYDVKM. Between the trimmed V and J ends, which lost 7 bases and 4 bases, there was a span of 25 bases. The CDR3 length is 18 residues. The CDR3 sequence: CASTGTGVSGRATGELFF. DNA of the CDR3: TGTGCCAGCACTGGGACAGGGGTAAGCGGGAGGGCCACCGGGGAGCTGTTTTTT.